These 5 T cell receptor beta chains came from one sample sequenced in a study of CD8 T cells in ankylosing spondylitis. TCRdb itself ran the 5' RACE reads through MiXCR, one entry per CDR3 protein. The table has 30,000 to 45,000 distinct CDR3 sequences, about a tenth seen once. The material sequenced was blood, either unsorted or a sorted T cell fraction (not recorded which). The receptors shown here come from a male donor with ankylosing spondylitis or in good health (not recorded which).

This clonotype was seen repeatedly, ten times or more. This chain links TRBV7-8 with TRBJ2-7, with 11 bases identical to TRBD1. Germline CDR1 and CDR2: SGHVS and FQNEAQ. The CDR3 contains 14 residues. V lost 4 bases and J lost 7; bases outside the gene matches: 6. The CDR3 nucleotides read TGTGCCAGCAGCTCGGACAGGGGGCGAGGAGAGCAGTACTTC. It specifies CASSSDRGRGEQYF.

This clonotype was counted a few times. V usage is TRBV27 and J usage is TRBJ2-2; TRBD1 is a possible D gene (6 bases). Germline V lookup: CDR1 MNHEY, CDR2 SMNVEV (reference sequence). The CDR3 length is 15 residues. V was cut by 2 bases and J by 3 bases, with 10 bases left in between. The chain's CDR3 is CASSLEGVHTGELFF. CDR3 nucleotides: TGTGCCAGCAGTTTAGAGGGGGTACACACCGGGGAGCTGTTTTTT.

The chain recombines TRBV2 with TRBJ2-1; TRBD1 agrees at 7 bases. This CDR3 region has 17 residues. Looked up from germline, CDR1 is SNHLY and CDR2 is FYNNEI. The junction had 20 bases not matched to a gene; V was cut back by 7 bases and J by 8 bases. CDR3 sequence reads: CASKSQNRGLSSHEQFF. DNA of the CDR3: TGTGCCAGCAAATCCCAAAACAGGGGCCTGAGCAGCCATGAGCAGTTCTTC.

This clonotype was found many times. The V gene is TRBV12-3 or TRBV12-4, the J gene TRBJ1-1; D is ambiguous. Trimming removed 5 bases from V and 1 base from J, with 11 bases in between. This CDR3 has 14 residues. The CDR3 reads CASSLRGSNTEAFF. The CDR3 DNA is TGTGCCAGCAGTCTTCGGGGTTCGAACACTGAAGCTTTCTTT.

This clonotype was observed at least ten times. This sequence joins TRBV3-1 and TRBJ1-2; tentatively, D is TRBD1 (5 bases). The CDR3 contains 13 residues. CDR1 LGHDT and CDR2 YNNKEL come from the germline V gene (reference sequence). With 3 bases removed from V and 2 bases from J, the gap between germline ends came to 7 bases. In DNA, the CDR3 is TGTGCCAGCAGCCAGGGACGGAACTATGGCTACACCTTC. Protein: CASSQGRNYGYTF.